Below, 8 T cell receptor beta chains from the same sample are listed, as sequenced in a study of blood T cell repertoires in COVID-19. The table came from immunoSEQ multiplex PCR; TCRdb's copy has only in-frame clones and leaves some out. The sample includes 330,000 or so clones, around nine tenths seen only once; the top ten take approximately 1%. Sequencing was done on a sample of PBMCs or T cells enriched from blood (not recorded which). The receptors come from a woman in her thirties who had been exposed to COVID-19.

This chain connects TRBV19 to TRBJ1-5; D possibly corresponds to TRBD1 (6 bases). V lost 3 bases and J lost 1, with 13 bases in between. This CDR3 region has 16 residues. CDR1 is LNHDA, CDR2 SQIVND, per germline (reference sequence). DNA of the CDR3: TGTGCCAGTAGTATTGGGGGACACGCGAGCAATCAGCCCCAGCATTTT. Its translation: CASSIGGHASNQPQHF. Using reference TRBV19 and TRBJ1-5 for the parts outside the CDR3, the full variable domain is DGGITQSPKYLFRKEGQNVTLSCEQNLNHDAMYWYRQDPGQGLRLIYYSQIVNDFQKGDIAEGYSVSREKKESFPLTVTSAQKNPTAFYLCASSIGGHASNQPQHFGDGTRLSIL.

The CDR3 spells CASGLGFRDRGTDTQYF. CDR3 DNA sequence: TGTGCTAGTGGTTTGGGTTTCCGGGACAGGGGGACAGATACGCAGTATTTT. The chain links TRBV12-5 to TRBJ2-3, with 11 bases matching TRBD1. CDR3 length: 17 amino acids. The V and J ends lost 1 base and 3 bases, in that order; junction bases with no gene match: 6. Germline lookup yields CDR1 LGHNT and CDR2 FRNRAP.

This chain uses TRBV9 with TRBJ2-3; TRBD2 matches at 10 bases. CDR1 SGDLS and CDR2 YYNGEE come from the germline V gene. The J segment lost 6 bases and the V segment lost 3 bases, leaving 4 bases of the junction unmatched. This CDR3 contains 14 residues. The DNA for the CDR3 is TGTGCCAGCAGCGAATCGGGACTAGCGGATACGCAGTATTTT. Amino acids: CASSESGLADTQYF.

This clone was seen only once. J is TRBJ2-3 and V is TRBV19, with D perhaps matching TRBD2 (6 bases). The ends were cut back, 11 bases at V and 6 bases at J, with 21 bases in the middle. The CDR3 consists of 14 residues. CDR1 LNHDA and CDR2 SQIVND come from the germline V gene (reference sequence). DNA for the CDR3: TGTGCCCCCTGGGGAGGCCCCCCCCATGATACGCAGTATTTT. Residues: CAPWGGPPHDTQYF. Filled out from reference TRBV19 and TRBJ2-3, the complete variable domain reads DGGITQSPKYLFRKEGQNVTLSCEQNLNHDAMYWYRQDPGQGLRLIYYSQIVNDFQKGDIAEGYSVSREKKESFPLTVTSAQKNPTAFYLCAPWGGPPHDTQYFGPGTRLTVL.

This chain links TRBV27 with TRBJ1-1; D is perhaps TRBD1 (6 bases). The length of the CDR3 is 17 residues. The germline V and J ends were trimmed by 0 bases and 5 bases, with 19 bases remaining between them. Germline assignment: CDR1 MNHEY and CDR2 SMNVEV (reference sequence). Here the CDR3 DNA reads TGTGCCAGCAGTTTATCGTGGGGGCCCGGGGCTAATACTGAAGCTTTCTTT. The encoded protein is CASSLSWGPGANTEAFF.

This clone was observed once. The chain joins TRBV5-6 to TRBJ2-5; D is uncertain. Germline CDR1 is SGHDT and CDR2 is YYEEEE. This CDR3 spans 13 amino acids. The V and J ends lost 0 bases and 5 bases respectively, with 8 bases between them. CDR3 loop: CASSLERLETQYF. The CDR3 DNA reads as TGTGCCAGCAGCTTGGAGCGATTGGAGACCCAGTACTTC. Together with reference TRBV5-6 and TRBJ2-5, the CDR3 gives the full variable domain: DAGVTQSPTHLIKTRGQQVTLRCSPKSGHDTVSWYQQALGQGPQFIFQYYEEEERQRGNFPDRFSGHQFPNYSSELNVNALLLGDSALYLCASSLERLETQYFGPGTRLLVL.

The rearrangement links TRBV30 to TRBJ1-2; no clear D. Germline V CDR1 and CDR2: GTSNPN, SVGIG (reference sequence). The CDR3 is made up of 15 amino acids. Trimming shortened V by 4 bases and J by 6 bases, and 21 bases separated the two germline ends. CDR3 in DNA: TGTGCCTGGAATCACGGTCTAGCAGGTCCGGATGGCTACACCTTC. Amino acids: CAWNHGLAGPDGYTF. The full variable domain, in which reference TRBV30 and TRBJ1-2 provide the parts outside the CDR3, is SQTIHQWPATLVQPVGSPLSLECTVEGTSNPNLYWYRQAAGRGLQLLFYSVGIGQISSEVPQNLSASRPQDRQFILSSKKLLLSDSGFYLCAWNHGLAGPDGYTFGSGTRLTVV.

This chain uses TRBV24-1 with TRBJ2-3; 8 bases fit TRBD1. Germline V gives CDR1 KGHDR, CDR2 SFDVKD. CDR3 length: 16 amino acids. With V trimmed by 4 bases and J by 2 bases, 7 bases remained unmatched. This chain's CDR3 is CATSDPVTGDTDTQYF. CDR3 nucleotide sequence: TGTGCCACCAGTGACCCTGTGACAGGGGACACAGATACGCAGTATTTT.